Listed below are T cell receptor beta chains from one sample, sequenced in a study of chemoradiotherapy in HPV16-positive cancers. The protocol was immunoSEQ multiplex PCR, while the TCRdb copy is restricted to in-frame clones and leaves out a portion. The sample records more than 9,500 clones, around 91% being singletons. This sample was gathered from a patient who underwent chemoradiotherapy. These receptors originate from a human donor with HPV-associated anogenital cancer. Each CDR3 is given with its conserved first and last residue. D genes are given only for firm matches. Clone sizes are given selectively: once, few, many, or a class where the clone is expanded.

>-|TRBD1|TRBV30|TRBJ1-1
CAWIMTGVGYTEAFF
TGTGCCTGGATTATGACAGGGGTGGGGTACACTGAAGCTTTCTTT
>-|-|TRBV5-1|TRBJ1-1
CASNSGSGQLMNTEAFF
TGCGCCAGCAATAGTGGCTCCGGCCAACTCATGAACACTGAAGCTTTCTTT
>-|-|TRBV19|TRBJ2-2
CASSRRTGELFF
TGTGCCAGTAGTAGAAGAACCGGGGAGCTGTTTTTT
>-|TRBD1|TRBV5-1|TRBJ1-3
CASSSQTPTGARIGNTIYF
TGCGCCAGCAGCTCGCAAACACCGACAGGGGCGCGGATCGGAAACACCATATATTTT
>-|-|TRBV19|TRBJ1-2
CASSLTERGYTF
TGTGCCAGTAGTTTGACCGAGAGGGGCTACACCTTC
>-|-|TRBV7-8|TRBJ2-7
CASRLLPTGLGEQYF
TGTGCCAGCAGGTTACTTCCTACAGGGTTGGGGGAGCAGTACTTC
>-|-|TRBV7-8|TRBJ2-3
CASSLDRVTDTQYF
TGTGCCAGCAGCTTAGACAGGGTTACAGATACGCAGTATTTT
>once|TRBD1|TRBV30|TRBJ1-4
CAWAQGANEKLFF
TGTGCCTGGGCACAGGGGGCAAATGAAAAACTGTTTTTT
>-|-|TRBV2|TRBJ2-7
CASRVGIGLTYEQYF
TGTGCCAGCAGGGTAGGGATAGGGCTGACCTACGAGCAGTACTTC
>-|-|TRBV12-5|TRBJ1-1
CASGLALGILNPNTEAFF
TGTGCTAGTGGTTTGGCCCTTGGGATCCTAAACCCCAACACTGAAGCTTTCTTT
>-|-|TRBV2|TRBJ1-5
CASSVGRVNNQPQHF
TGTGCCAGCAGTGTGGGGAGGGTAAACAATCAGCCCCAGCATTTT
>-|-|TRBV7-8|TRBJ1-6
CASSFGVDNSPLHF
TGTGCCAGCAGCTTCGGGGTGGATAATTCACCCCTCCACTTT
>-|-|TRBV14|TRBJ1-2
CASSQGSGGAGYGYTF
TGTGCCAGCAGCCAAGGTTCAGGAGGAGCGGGCTATGGCTACACCTTC
>-|-|TRBV19|TRBJ1-5
CASSRPITGIQPQHF
TGTGCCAGTAGTAGACCTATTACAGGGATTCAGCCCCAGCATTTT
>-|-|TRBV7-9|TRBJ2-1
CASSPFGPQGEQFF
TGTGCCAGCAGCCCGTTCGGTCCCCAAGGTGAGCAGTTCTTC
>-|-|TRBV7-8|TRBJ2-1
CASSSRGLAEQFF
TGTGCCAGCAGCTCGAGGGGGTTGGCTGAGCAGTTCTTC
>-|TRBD1|TRBV6-1|TRBJ2-2
CASSGQGAGAGELFF
TGTGCCAGCAGTGGACAGGGGGCGGGAGCCGGGGAGCTGTTTTTT
>-|-|TRBV6-6|TRBJ2-7
CASSYSREQYF
TGTGCCAGCAGTTACTCCCGGGAGCAGTACTTC
>-|TRBD1|TRBV10-2|TRBJ2-3
CASTHPRDSYADTQYF
TGCGCCAGCACCCACCCCCGGGACAGTTACGCAGATACGCAGTATTTT
>-|-|TRBV6-1|TRBJ1-1
CASSRDMENTEAFF
TGTGCCAGCAGCCGGGACATGGAGAACACTGAAGCTTTCTTT
>-|-|TRBV5-8|TRBJ2-7
CASSFTGHEQYF
TGTGCCAGCAGTTTTACAGGGCACGAGCAGTACTTC
>-|-|TRBV1|TRBJ2-1
CTSSQDVSGSSYNEQFF
TGCACCAGCAGCCAAGATGTCAGCGGGTCCTCCTACAATGAGCAGTTCTTC
>once|TRBD2|TRBV7-6|TRBJ2-3
CASSLAPGLAGGPEGTQYF
TGTGCCAGCAGCTTAGCGCCCGGACTAGCGGGGGGGCCAGAAGGGACGCAGTATTTT